These T cell receptor beta chains were read from a single sample in a study of ipilimumab plus nivolumab after autologous stem cell transplantation. Sequencing used immunoSEQ multiplex PCR; TCRdb keeps in-frame clones, though not all of them. The repertoire consists of about 20,000 clones, with 77% occurring once and the leading ten covering 15% to 25%. The sequenced sample was PBMCs, obtained in a trial of ipilimumab plus nivolumab as post-transplant consolidation. The receptors were sampled from a male donor with diffuse large B-cell lymphoma. The CDR3 runs from the conserved cysteine through the conserved F or W. The order of the fields is D gene, J gene, clone size, CDR3 length, V gene, CDR3 protein, CDR3 DNA. A D gene is named only where the DNA matches it firmly. The listing skips clone size in some rows; elsewhere it reads once, few, many or a size class.

D gene: NA; J gene: TRBJ2-6; clone size: NA; CDR3 length: 14; V gene: TRBV9; CDR3 protein: CASKRGSGANVLTF; CDR3 DNA: TGTGCCAGCAAAAGGGGGTCTGGGGCCAACGTCCTGACTTTC
D gene: NA; J gene: TRBJ2-7; clone size: NA; CDR3 length: 13; V gene: TRBV14; CDR3 protein: CASSQSGSDEQYF; CDR3 DNA: TGTGCCAGCAGCCAGAGCGGATCTGACGAGCAGTACTTC
D gene: NA; J gene: TRBJ1-5; clone size: NA; CDR3 length: 14; V gene: TRBV6-6; CDR3 protein: CASSYGQSNQPQHF; CDR3 DNA: TGTGCCAGCAGTTATGGACAAAGCAATCAGCCCCAGCATTTT
D gene: NA; J gene: TRBJ1-1; clone size: NA; CDR3 length: 16; V gene: TRBV6-5; CDR3 protein: CASSYSPPDGALEAFF; CDR3 DNA: TGTGCCAGCAGTTACTCTCCGCCGGACGGAGCCCTTGAAGCTTTCTTT
D gene: NA; J gene: TRBJ1-2; clone size: NA; CDR3 length: 13; V gene: TRBV2; CDR3 protein: CASSPDSNYGYTF; CDR3 DNA: TGTGCCAGCAGCCCGGACAGTAACTATGGCTACACCTTC
D gene: TRBD1; J gene: TRBJ2-1; clone size: NA; CDR3 length: 17; V gene: TRBV7-2; CDR3 protein: CASSYIQGASSYNEQFF; CDR3 DNA: TGTGCCAGCAGTTATATTCAGGGGGCGTCGTCCTACAATGAGCAGTTCTTC
D gene: TRBD1; J gene: TRBJ2-6; clone size: NA; CDR3 length: 18; V gene: TRBV19; CDR3 protein: CASDRQGALSTGANVLTF; CDR3 DNA: TGTGCCAGTGATCGACAGGGGGCGCTCTCGACTGGGGCCAACGTCCTGACTTTC
D gene: NA; J gene: TRBJ2-5; clone size: once; CDR3 length: 16; V gene: TRBV5-4; CDR3 protein: CASSLTQGRGQETQYF; CDR3 DNA: TGTGCCAGCAGCCTTACGCAGGGGAGAGGCCAAGAGACCCAGTACTTC
D gene: TRBD1; J gene: TRBJ2-5; clone size: once; CDR3 length: 15; V gene: TRBV5-6; CDR3 protein: CASSLAGTGQETQYF; CDR3 DNA: TGTGCCAGCAGCTTGGCGGGGACAGGACAAGAGACCCAGTACTTC
D gene: NA; J gene: TRBJ2-1; clone size: NA; CDR3 length: 13; V gene: TRBV5-1; CDR3 protein: CASSLDYQNEQFF; CDR3 DNA: TGCGCCAGCAGCTTGGACTATCAGAATGAGCAGTTCTTC
D gene: NA; J gene: TRBJ2-7; clone size: NA; CDR3 length: 14; V gene: TRBV30; CDR3 protein: CAWNYGTSSYEQYF; CDR3 DNA: TGTGCCTGGAACTACGGCACCAGCTCCTACGAGCAGTACTTC
D gene: TRBD1; J gene: TRBJ1-2; clone size: NA; CDR3 length: 14; V gene: TRBV18; CDR3 protein: CASSPDRANYGYTF; CDR3 DNA: TGTGCCAGCTCACCCGACAGGGCTAACTATGGCTACACCTTC
D gene: NA; J gene: TRBJ1-1; clone size: NA; CDR3 length: 13; V gene: TRBV5-1; CDR3 protein: CASSLVSAVEAFF; CDR3 DNA: TGCGCCAGCAGCTTGGTTTCGGCGGTTGAAGCTTTCTTT
D gene: NA; J gene: TRBJ2-6; clone size: NA; CDR3 length: 16; V gene: TRBV18; CDR3 protein: CASSRKWGSGANVLTF; CDR3 DNA: TGTGCCAGCTCACGGAAGTGGGGCTCTGGGGCCAACGTCCTGACTTTC
D gene: NA; J gene: TRBJ2-3; clone size: NA; CDR3 length: 11; V gene: TRBV19; CDR3 protein: CASRSADTQYF; CDR3 DNA: TGTGCCAGTCGTTCAGCCGATACGCAGTATTTT
D gene: NA; J gene: TRBJ1-4; clone size: NA; CDR3 length: 13; V gene: TRBV5-1; CDR3 protein: CASSVALNEKLFF; CDR3 DNA: TGCGCCAGCAGCGTGGCCCTAAATGAAAAACTGTTTTTT
D gene: NA; J gene: TRBJ1-1; clone size: NA; CDR3 length: 13; V gene: TRBV2; CDR3 protein: CASKTDMNTEAFF; CDR3 DNA: TGTGCCAGCAAGACAGACATGAACACTGAAGCTTTCTTT
D gene: NA; J gene: TRBJ1-5; clone size: once; CDR3 length: 13; V gene: TRBV19; CDR3 protein: CASSKQGFQPQHF; CDR3 DNA: TGTGCCAGTAGTAAACAGGGTTTCCAGCCCCAGCATTTT
D gene: NA; J gene: TRBJ2-7; clone size: NA; CDR3 length: 13; V gene: TRBV18; CDR3 protein: CASSPPGSYEQYF; CDR3 DNA: TGTGCCAGCTCACCTCCGGGCTCCTACGAGCAGTACTTC
D gene: TRBD1; J gene: TRBJ1-3; clone size: NA; CDR3 length: 15; V gene: TRBV5-1; CDR3 protein: CASSLGQVSGNTIYF; CDR3 DNA: TGCGCCAGCAGCCTTGGACAGGTCTCTGGAAACACCATATATTTT
D gene: NA; J gene: TRBJ1-6; clone size: NA; CDR3 length: 14; V gene: TRBV5-8; CDR3 protein: CASSLGSYNSPLHF; CDR3 DNA: TGTGCCAGCAGCTTAGGGTCTTATAATTCACCCCTCCACTTT
D gene: TRBD1; J gene: TRBJ2-7; clone size: NA; CDR3 length: 17; V gene: TRBV4-3; CDR3 protein: CASSQNVRQGISYEQYF; CDR3 DNA: TGCGCCAGCAGCCAAAACGTAAGACAGGGTATTTCATACGAGCAGTACTTC
D gene: NA; J gene: TRBJ1-2; clone size: once; CDR3 length: 11; V gene: TRBV13; CDR3 protein: CASSYSGSYTF; CDR3 DNA: TGTGCCAGCAGTTACAGCGGGAGCTACACCTTC
D gene: NA; J gene: TRBJ1-5; clone size: NA; CDR3 length: 17; V gene: TRBV21-1; CDR3 protein: CASSKVEDSNRNQPQHF; CDR3 DNA: TGTGCCAGCAGCAAAGTAGAGGACAGTAATCGAAATCAGCCCCAGCATTTT
D gene: NA; J gene: TRBJ2-3; clone size: NA; CDR3 length: 17; V gene: TRBV11-3; CDR3 protein: CASGDSGFDRPTDTQYF; CDR3 DNA: TGTGCCAGCGGAGATTCGGGATTCGACCGACCCACAGATACGCAGTATTTT
D gene: NA; J gene: TRBJ1-1; clone size: large; CDR3 length: 12; V gene: TRBV30; CDR3 protein: CAWSGVNTEAFF; CDR3 DNA: TGTGCCTGGAGTGGGGTGAACACTGAAGCTTTCTTT
D gene: TRBD1; J gene: TRBJ2-7; clone size: NA; CDR3 length: 16; V gene: TRBV11-3; CDR3 protein: CASSLGGTGSGSEQYF; CDR3 DNA: TGTGCCAGCAGCTTAGGGGGGACAGGGTCGGGATCCGAGCAGTACTTC
D gene: TRBD1; J gene: TRBJ1-4; clone size: NA; CDR3 length: 13; V gene: TRBV6-6; CDR3 protein: CACRGQGNEKLFF; CDR3 DNA: TGTGCCTGCAGAGGACAGGGCAATGAAAAACTGTTTTTT